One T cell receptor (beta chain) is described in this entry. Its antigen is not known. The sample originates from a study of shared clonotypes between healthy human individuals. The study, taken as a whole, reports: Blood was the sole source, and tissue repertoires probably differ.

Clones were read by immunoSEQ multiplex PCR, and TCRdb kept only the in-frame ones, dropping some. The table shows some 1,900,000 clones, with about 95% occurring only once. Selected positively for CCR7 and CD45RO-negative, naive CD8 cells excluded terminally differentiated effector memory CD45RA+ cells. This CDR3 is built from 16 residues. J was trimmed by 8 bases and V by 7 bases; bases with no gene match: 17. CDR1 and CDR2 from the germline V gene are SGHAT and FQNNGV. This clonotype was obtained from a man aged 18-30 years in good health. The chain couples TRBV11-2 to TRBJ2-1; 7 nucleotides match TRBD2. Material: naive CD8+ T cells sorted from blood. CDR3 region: CASTQGGGGPLDEQFF. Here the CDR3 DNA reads TGTGCCAGCACCCAAGGTGGGGGAGGGCCCCTGGATGAGCAGTTCTTC.